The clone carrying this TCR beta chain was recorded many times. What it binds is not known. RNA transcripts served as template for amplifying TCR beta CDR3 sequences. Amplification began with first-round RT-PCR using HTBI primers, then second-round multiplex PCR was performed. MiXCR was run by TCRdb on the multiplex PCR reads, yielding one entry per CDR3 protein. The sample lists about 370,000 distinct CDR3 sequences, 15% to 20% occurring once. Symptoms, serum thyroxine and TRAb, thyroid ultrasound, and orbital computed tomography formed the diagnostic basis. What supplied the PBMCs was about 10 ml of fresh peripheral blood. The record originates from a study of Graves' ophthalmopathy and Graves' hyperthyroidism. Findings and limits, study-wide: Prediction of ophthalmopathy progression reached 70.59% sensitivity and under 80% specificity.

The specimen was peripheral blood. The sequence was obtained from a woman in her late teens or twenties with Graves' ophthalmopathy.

For the CDR3, the DNA is TGTGCCAGCAGCTTAGCCGGGGCAGGCAATAATTCACCCCTCCACTTT. This gives the protein CASSLAGAGNNSPLHF. This chain joins TRBV7-2 and TRBJ1-6; possibly TRBD1 for D (5 bases). CDR1 and CDR2 (germline): SGHTA, FQGNSA. V was clipped by 0 bases and J by 5 bases, with 11 bases between them. The CDR3 consists of 16 residues.